This is a list of T cell receptor beta chains from one sample in a study of cytomegalovirus exposure and HLA in healthy donors. Sequencing was performed with immunoSEQ multiplex PCR; in TCRdb, only in-frame clones are kept and a portion is missing. The table lists about 120,000 clones, approximately 80% of them singletons. The sample taken for sequencing was PBMCs. The receptors come from a woman in her thirties or forties in good health and CMV-seropositive. Each CDR3 is given without its conserved first and last residue.

cdr3_length	j_call	v_call	cdr3_aa
14	TRBJ2-3	TRBV11-3	ASSTRDRGLEDTQY
16	TRBJ2-1	TRBV4-1	ASSQAPRLAGGPHEQF
13	TRBJ1-2	TRBV5-8	ASSSYLTGDYGYT
15	TRBJ1-3	TRBV9	ASSVESGVESGNTIY
12	TRBJ1-4	TRBV7-9	ASSRGQGDEKLF
15	TRBJ1-5	TRBV15	ATSGPYRGVGDQPQH
12	TRBJ1-5	TRBV27	ASRHTGGGQPQH
15	TRBJ2-1	TRBV5-1	ASSATASGGSYNEQF
13	TRBJ1-6	TRBV6-1	ASSGAGLYNSPLH
12	TRBJ1-4	TRBV2	ASDGQGAAEKLF
10	TRBJ1-2	TRBV19	ASSWTGHGYT
13	TRBJ1-5	TRBV6-5	ASSPGTGYSQPQH
13	TRBJ2-7	TRBV4-1	ASSQDHIPSYEQY
13	TRBJ2-7	TRBV7-8	ASRKGGTVSYEQY
13	TRBJ2-3	TRBV5-1	ASSFLRGNTDTQY
12	TRBJ2-1	TRBV7-7	ASSPGLVGVEQF
10	TRBJ2-7	TRBV2	AGAASSYEQY
13	TRBJ2-7	TRBV29-1	SVVPGDSYSYEQY
14	TRBJ2-3	TRBV6-5	ASSYSGTPFTDTQY
12	TRBJ2-7	TRBV6-6	ASRAGVVGYEQY
12	TRBJ2-3	TRBV9	ASSVARRTDTQY
15	TRBJ1-5	TRBV19	ASSIDSGGHSNQPQH
12	TRBJ2-3	TRBV10-3	AITPSREGDTQY
14	TRBJ1-4	TRBV27	ASSLARRAGNEKLF
12	TRBJ2-1	TRBV10-3	AISDGGVWDEQF
12	TRBJ1-5	TRBV7-9	ASSFSGGNQPQH
16	TRBJ2-1	TRBV7-9	ASSLVGRGGPSYNEQF
13	TRBJ2-1	TRBV4-2	ASSQRGLGEYEQF
12	TRBJ1-1	TRBV10-3	AISNLQGATEAF
16	TRBJ2-1	TRBV27	ASSITSGGASSYNEQF
9	TRBJ2-5	TRBV2	ASSDEETQY
13	TRBJ1-6	TRBV10-3	AISDLDSPNSPLH
13	TRBJ2-7	TRBV5-4	ASSPQAGAKYEQY
14	TRBJ2-3	TRBV7-2	ASSLEGGNPTGTQY
12	TRBJ1-1	TRBV18	ASSRTGANTEAF
13	TRBJ1-1	TRBV5-1	ASSLARLVNTEAF
16	TRBJ1-3	TRBV5-6	ASSARQGRWLGGNTIY
15	TRBJ2-3	TRBV14	ASSQARTSGRTDTQY
11	TRBJ2-1	TRBV27	ASRGDRGDEQF
9	TRBJ2-1	TRBV20-1	SASRTNEQF
14	TRBJ2-4	TRBV27	ASSPLAVLAKNIQY
13	TRBJ2-7	TRBV27	ASSFLGTGGYEQY
12	TRBJ2-5	TRBV29-1	SVEVTGAQETQY
14	TRBJ2-3	TRBV27	ASSPRVSGSADTQY
13	TRBJ1-1	TRBV7-9	ASSLSRTGNTEAF
13	TRBJ1-5	TRBV7-8	ASSLAGQGNQPQH
13	TRBJ2-7	TRBV7-6	ASSLAGGSSYEQY
12	TRBJ1-4	TRBV10-3	AIREDRVKEKLF
13	TRBJ2-1	TRBV4-1	ASSQGLAGENEQF